These 8 T cell receptor beta chains came from one sample sequenced in a study of molecular identifiers for immune sequencing clone quantification. One entry per CDR3 protein results from TCRdb running MiXCR on the PCR reads. The repertoire has some 580,000 distinct CDR3 sequences, 25% of them found once; the top ten carry 0.6% to 0.9%. Sequencing was performed on naive CD8+ T cells from blood, with Jurkat cell RNA spiked in. Sample subset: FACS-sorted CD8+CD4-CCR7+CD45RA+ naive T cells. The receptors originated from a human donor in good health. Some libraries in this study had Jurkat cell RNA spiked in.

A few counts support this clonotype. The V and J genes are TRBV7-9 and TRBJ1-2; TRBD1 aligns across 12 bases. V gave up 5 bases and J gave up 13 bases; unmatched junction bases: 11. The CDR3 loop spans 14 amino acids. CDR1 is SEHNR and CDR2 is FQNEAQ in the germline V gene (reference sequence). The CDR3: CASSTPGQGARGTF. DNA for the CDR3: TGTGCCAGCAGCACCCCGGGACAGGGGGCTCGTGGCACCTTC.

This sequence joins TRBV9 and TRBJ2-7, with D unclear. Deletions cut 0 bases from V and 0 bases from J, with 13 bases between. The CDR3 is made up of 16 amino acids. Germline assignment: CDR1 SGDLS and CDR2 YYNGEE. In DNA, the CDR3 is TGTGCCAGCAGCGTAGGTACGTCTGCTAGCTCCTACGAGCAGTACTTC. It yields the protein CASSVGTSASSYEQYF.

The V call is TRBV6-5, the J call TRBJ2-1, with TRBD2 as a possible D gene (6 bases). V was clipped by 1 base and J by 8 bases, with 12 bases between them. CDR1 and CDR2 from the germline V gene are MNHEY and SVGAGI. The CDR3 has 14 amino acids. Here the CDR3 reads CASSYLSGAYEQFF. The CDR3 region has the DNA TGTGCCAGCAGTTACTTGTCGGGAGCCTATGAGCAGTTCTTC.

For this clonotype: Germline and junction disagree at one end, which may indicate a read error. The chain couples TRBV7-9 to TRBJ1-2; the match to TRBD1 covers 10 bases. This CDR3 has 17 amino acids. Germline CDR1 SEHNR, CDR2 FQNEAQ (reference sequence). CDR3 residues: CVSSKQGQGLIDYGYTF. For the CDR3, the DNA is TGTGTCAGCAGCAAACAGGGACAGGGGCTGATAGACTATGGCTACACCTTC.

The chain carries TRBV14 and TRBJ2-1; 11 bases agree with TRBD1. CDR1 is SGHDN, CDR2 FVKESK, per germline. The CDR3 covers 16 residues. Trimming removed 0 bases from V and 8 bases from J; junction bases left unmatched: 6. In DNA form, the CDR3 reads TGTGCCAGCAGCCAAGATCCGGGACAGGGGGTCCATGAGCAGTTCTTC. This gives the protein CASSQDPGQGVHEQFF.

A few counts support this clonotype. J is TRBJ1-2 and V is TRBV4-3; 7 nucleotides line up with TRBD1. There are 14 residues in the CDR3. Germline loops: CDR1 LGHNA, CDR2 YSLEER. The V gene end was trimmed by 4 bases and the J gene end by 2 bases; junction bases not matched to a gene: 4. The CDR3 DNA follows: TGCGCCAGCAGCCCGACAGGGATAAACTATGGCTACACCTTC. Translating gives CASSPTGINYGYTF.

This clonotype was seen at least ten times. V usage is TRBV4-1 and J usage is TRBJ2-4; D perhaps matches TRBD1 (6 bases). V gave up 3 bases and J gave up 2 bases, with 17 bases separating them. CDR3 length: 17 residues. The germline gives CDR1 MGHRA, CDR2 YSYEKL. The CDR3 spells CASSQTYRAGPKNIQYF. The CDR3 DNA reads as TGCGCCAGCAGCCAGACGTACAGGGCCGGGCCCAAAAACATTCAGTACTTC.

This clonotype appeared a single time. A much larger clone differs from this one at a single base, so this may be a read error. This chain joins TRBV20-1 and TRBJ1-2; D may be TRBD1 (5 bases). Trimming stripped 2 bases from V and 4 bases from J, with 11 bases between. The CDR3 loop spans 13 amino acids. Germline CDR1 DFQATT, CDR2 SNEGSKA (reference sequence). CDR3 sequence: CSARTGKGYGYTF. As DNA, the CDR3 is TGCAGTGCTAGAACAGGAAAGGGCTATGGCTACACCTTC.